This TCR beta chain emerged from a study of cytotoxic CD8 clonotypes in ibrutinib-treated CLL. For the study at large: Partial responders approximately 25, complete 2; around twelve progressed and around 15 stayed in remission by median roughly 70 months.

This clone was detected a few times. The antigen remains unidentified. Sequencing was performed with immunoSEQ multiplex PCR; in TCRdb, only in-frame clones are kept and a portion is missing. The profile shows 53,000 or so clones, approximately 50% of them singletons. Study-level findings and limits: Baseline clonality, above age-matched healthy donor levels, tracked circulating CD8+ T-cell counts.

The CDR3 has 15 amino acids. Per germline, CDR1 SGHDN and CDR2 FVKESK. Trimming removed 3 bases from V and 3 bases from J; junction bases left unmatched: 1. The receptor was isolated from a human donor with chronic lymphocytic leukemia. The input for sequencing was PBMCs, taken at disease progression, from a patient treated with ibrutinib. The rearrangement links TRBV14 to TRBJ2-7; TRBD2 agrees at 14 bases. CDR3 in amino acids: CASSQGLAGVYEQYF. CDR3 nucleotides: TGTGCCAGCAGCCAGGGACTAGCGGGAGTCTACGAGCAGTACTTC.